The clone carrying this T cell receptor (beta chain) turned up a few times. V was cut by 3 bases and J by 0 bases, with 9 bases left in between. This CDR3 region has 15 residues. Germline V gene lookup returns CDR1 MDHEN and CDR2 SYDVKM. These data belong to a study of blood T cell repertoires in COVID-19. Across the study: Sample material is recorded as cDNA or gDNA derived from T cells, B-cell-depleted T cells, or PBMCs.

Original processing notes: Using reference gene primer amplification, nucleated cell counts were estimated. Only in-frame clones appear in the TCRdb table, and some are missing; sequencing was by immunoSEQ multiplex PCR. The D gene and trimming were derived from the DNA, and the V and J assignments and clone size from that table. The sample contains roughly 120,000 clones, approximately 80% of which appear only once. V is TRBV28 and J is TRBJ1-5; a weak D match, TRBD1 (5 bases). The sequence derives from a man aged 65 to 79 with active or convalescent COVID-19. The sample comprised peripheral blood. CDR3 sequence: CASSFQGISNQPQHF. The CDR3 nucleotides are TGTGCCAGCAGTTTTCAGGGTATTAGCAATCAGCCCCAGCATTTT.